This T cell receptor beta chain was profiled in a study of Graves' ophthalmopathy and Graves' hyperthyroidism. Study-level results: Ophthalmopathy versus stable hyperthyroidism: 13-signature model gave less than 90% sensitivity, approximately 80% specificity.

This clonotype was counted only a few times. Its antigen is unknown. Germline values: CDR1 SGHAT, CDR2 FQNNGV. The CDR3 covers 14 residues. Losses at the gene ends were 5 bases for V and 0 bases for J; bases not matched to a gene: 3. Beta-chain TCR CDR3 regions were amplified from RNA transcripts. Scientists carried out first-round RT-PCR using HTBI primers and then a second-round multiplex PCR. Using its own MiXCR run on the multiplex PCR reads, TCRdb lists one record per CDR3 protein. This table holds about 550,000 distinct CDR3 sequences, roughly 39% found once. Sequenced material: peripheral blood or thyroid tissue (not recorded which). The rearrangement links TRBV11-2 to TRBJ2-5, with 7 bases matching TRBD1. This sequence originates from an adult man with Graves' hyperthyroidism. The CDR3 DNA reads TGTGCCAGCAGCAACAGGGGATACCAAGAGACCCAGTACTTC. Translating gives CASSNRGYQETQYF.